The 7 T cell receptor beta chains below come from one sample, sequenced in a study of T cell responses to AZD1222 COVID-19 vaccine. Assay used: immunoSEQ multiplex PCR; TCRdb lists only in-frame clones, some missing. The sample has about 140,000 clones, roughly 90% seen once. Sequencing used peripheral blood, obtained on day 0 of AZD1222 vaccination. These receptors were obtained from an adult in good health.

V gene TRBV7-9 combines with J gene TRBJ1-3; D is unresolved. The germline V gene encodes CDR1 SEHNR and CDR2 FQNEAQ (reference sequence). Between the trimmed V and J ends, which lost 4 bases and 4 bases, there was a span of 14 bases. The CDR3 contains 15 residues. Written as DNA, the CDR3 is TGTGCCAGCAGCTCCAGGTTCCCGACGGGAAACACCATATATTTT. This encodes CASSSRFPTGNTIYF.

The rearrangement uses TRBV13 and TRBJ2-2, with TRBD1 identical over 9 bases. With V trimmed by 0 bases and J by 4 bases, 6 bases remained unmatched. The CDR3 runs to 17 residues. Germline V gives CDR1 PRHDT, CDR2 FYEKMQ (reference sequence). CDR3 sequence (DNA): TGTGCCAGCAGCTTAGGCCCGGGACAGGGTTTCACCGGGGAGCTGTTTTTT. It encodes CASSLGPGQGFTGELFF.

Regarding this clone: An end of the junction differs from the germline gene, which may be a read error. This chain links TRBV7-8 with TRBJ2-1; TRBD2 agrees at 11 bases. Germline-derived CDR1 and CDR2 are SGHVS and FQNEAQ. This CDR3 is 23 amino acids long. The CDR3 reads CPSSPGGGRSSGGSTLSYNEQFF. The CDR3 nucleotides are TGTCCCAGCAGCCCCGGGGGGGGGAGGTCTAGCGGGGGGTCCACCCTCTCCTACAATGAGCAGTTCTTC.

CDR3 residues: CSVDSSLGRVDSRYGYTF. The CDR3 nucleotides read TGCAGCGTTGATAGCTCCCTGGGCAGGGTAGATTCGAGGTATGGCTACACCTTC. The rearrangement links TRBV29-1 to TRBJ1-2, with D perhaps matching TRBD1 (5 bases). Trimming removed 3 bases at V and 5 bases at J, with 28 bases between. The CDR3 extends over 18 amino acids. Germline V gene lookup returns CDR1 SQVTM and CDR2 ANQGSEA. Combining the CDR3 with reference TRBV29-1 and TRBJ1-2 gives the whole variable domain SAVISQKPSRDICQRGTSLTIQCQVDSQVTMMFWYRQQPGQSLTLIATANQGSEATYESGFVIDKFPISRPNLTFSTLTVSNMSPEDSSIYLCSVDSSLGRVDSRYGYTFGSGTRLTVV.

This chain uses TRBV28 with TRBJ2-7; D uncertain. Trimming took 6 bases from V and 3 from J, leaving 18 bases between them. Germline-derived CDR1 and CDR2 are MDHEN and SYDVKM. CDR3 length: 15 residues. The CDR3 sequence is CASSLHAAVGYEQYF. CDR3 DNA: TGTGCCAGCAGCCTCCATGCGGCTGTAGGCTACGAGCAGTACTTC.

CDR3 amino acids: CASSNQGAYGYTF. The CDR3 bases are TGTGCCAGTAGTAACCAGGGGGCGTATGGCTACACCTTC. The chain links TRBV19 to TRBJ1-2; 8 bases line up with TRBD1. The CDR3 length is 13 residues. J lost 5 bases, V lost 4 bases, and 3 bases had no gene match. Germline values: CDR1 LNHDA, CDR2 SQIVND (reference sequence).

This clone has just a few counts. As DNA, the CDR3 is TGTGCCAGCAGCTTGGGACAGAACTACGAGCAGTACTTC. It codes for CASSLGQNYEQYF. This chain links TRBV7-9 with TRBJ2-7, with 7 bases aligning to TRBD1. This CDR3 spans 13 amino acids. Germline CDR1 reads SEHNR; CDR2 reads FQNEAQ (reference sequence). V dropped 3 bases and J dropped 3; count of bases not matched to a gene: 2.